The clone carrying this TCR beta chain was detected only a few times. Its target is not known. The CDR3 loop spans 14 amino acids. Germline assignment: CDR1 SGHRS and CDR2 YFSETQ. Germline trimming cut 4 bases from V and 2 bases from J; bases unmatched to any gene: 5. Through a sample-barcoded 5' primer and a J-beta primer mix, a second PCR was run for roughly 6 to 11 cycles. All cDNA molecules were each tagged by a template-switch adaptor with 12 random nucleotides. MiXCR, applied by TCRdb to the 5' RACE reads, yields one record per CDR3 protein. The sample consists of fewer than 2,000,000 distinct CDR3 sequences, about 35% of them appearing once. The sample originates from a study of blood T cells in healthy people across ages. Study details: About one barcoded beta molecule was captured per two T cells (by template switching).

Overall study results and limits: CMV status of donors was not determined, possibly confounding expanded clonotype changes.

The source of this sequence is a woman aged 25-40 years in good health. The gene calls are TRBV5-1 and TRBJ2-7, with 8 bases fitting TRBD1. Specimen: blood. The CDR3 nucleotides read TGCGCCAGCAGCAACGGACAGGGCCCCTACGAGCAGTACTTC. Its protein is CASSNGQGPYEQYF. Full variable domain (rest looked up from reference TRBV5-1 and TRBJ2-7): KAGVTQTPRYLIKTRGQQVTLSCSPISGHRSVSWYQQTPGQGLQFLFEYFSETQRNKGNFPGRFSGRQFSNSRSEMNVSTLELGDSALYLCASSNGQGPYEQYFGPGTRLTVT.